This T cell receptor beta chain was sequenced for a study of shared clonotypes between healthy human individuals. Whole-study findings and limits: Only blood samples were collected, and tissue repertoires likely differ. Represented genetic and exposure-history diversity was restricted by having few donors. With a handful of donors compared, 4.5% to 6.5% of naive CD4 clonotypes were shared.

Of note for this clone: Its antigen is still unknown.

Germline CDR1 SGHRS, CDR2 YFSETQ. CDR3 length equals 15 residues. Trimming left V 0 bases short and J 7 bases short, with 14 bases between. Splitting the CD4+ cells yielded a CD45RA+ naive subset and a CD45RA-negative memory subset. Using immunoSEQ multiplex PCR, the repertoire was profiled, and TCRdb retains in-frame clones only, with some absent. Among approximately 2.5 million clones listed, over 85% were seen once. The receptor comes from a man aged 18 to 30 in good health. Some clones in this sample may be carry-over from other donors' samples. The V and J genes are TRBV5-1 and TRBJ2-1; D tentatively reads TRBD1 or TRBD2 (5 bases each). Sequenced sample: naive CD4+ T cells from PBMCs. Described subset: CD45RA+ positively selected. The DNA for the CDR3 is TGCGCCAGCAGCTTGGACCGGGTGGGGGAAAATGAGCAGTTCTTC. Encoded protein: CASSLDRVGENEQFF.